The clone carrying this T cell receptor (beta chain) appeared once. The antigen is unknown. These data are taken from a study of cytomegalovirus exposure and HLA in healthy donors. Across the whole study: Some 80 million unique TCRs from HLA-typed donors were held in an early data release.

60 Vbeta and 13 Jbeta primers were used in PCR. Only in-frame clones appear in the TCRdb table, and some are missing; sequencing was by immunoSEQ multiplex PCR. Of around 64,000 clones in the sample, around 86% were seen once. V was shortened by 2 bases and J by 7 bases, with 13 bases between the two germline ends. CDR1 and CDR2 from the germline V gene are SGDLS and YYNGEE. The CDR3 consists of 13 residues. Study findings and constraints: Reports indicated that the classifier achieved high specificity and sensitivity in diagnosing cytomegalovirus status. CMV antigen specificity of a few CMV-associated chains was confirmed in vitro. Later, an analysis found that common viral pathogens appeared to be linked with several of the most significant clusters.

Sequencing used PBMCs. This clonotype was sampled from a female donor in good health and CMV-seronegative. The rearrangement links TRBV9 to TRBJ2-7; D may be TRBD2 (7 bases). The CDR3 protein is CASSVGGQGEQYF. As DNA, the CDR3 is TGTGCCAGCAGCGTCGGGGGGCAGGGGGAGCAGTACTTC.